These T cell receptor beta chains were read from a single sample in a study of cytomegalovirus exposure and HLA in healthy donors. Libraries were prepared by immunoSEQ multiplex PCR; TCRdb keeps only in-frame clonotypes and omits some of them. Of roughly 190,000 clones listed, about 85% are singletons. Material for sequencing was PBMCs. These receptors originate from a man in his fifties or sixties in good health and CMV-seronegative. Both conserved end residues are part of each CDR3. Each record gives: clone size, D gene, CDR3 length, V gene, J gene, CDR3 protein, CDR3 DNA. A D gene is named only where the DNA matches it firmly. Clone size is stated in some rows and not others, as once, few, many or a class when expanded.

size: .; D: .; length: 14; V: TRBV7-9; J: TRBJ1-2; CDR3: CASSSRVSNYGYTF; DNA: TGTGCCAGCAGCTCCAGGGTTTCCAACTATGGCTACACCTTC
size: few; D: TRBD2; length: 15; V: TRBV10-2; J: TRBJ2-1; CDR3: CASSPSTSGGVEQFF; DNA: TGCGCCAGCAGTCCCTCGACTAGCGGGGGCGTAGAGCAGTTCTTC
size: .; D: .; length: 11; V: TRBV7-9; J: TRBJ2-7; CDR3: CSSSSSYEQYF; DNA: TGTTCCAGTAGTAGCTCCTACGAGCAGTACTTC
size: .; D: .; length: 15; V: TRBV7-9; J: TRBJ2-3; CDR3: CSSSLVLGLRDTQYF; DNA: TGTTCCAGCAGCTTAGTTCTAGGACTGAGAGATACGCAGTATTTT
size: once; D: .; length: 11; V: TRBV2; J: TRBJ2-3; CDR3: CASETSNTQYF; DNA: TGTGCCAGCGAGACATCAAATACGCAGTATTTT
size: .; D: .; length: 13; V: TRBV27; J: TRBJ1-5; CDR3: CASSLAYNQPQHF; DNA: TGTGCCAGCAGTTTAGCCTATAATCAGCCCCAGCATTTT
size: .; D: TRBD1; length: 15; V: TRBV19; J: TRBJ2-1; CDR3: CASTRDRSSYNEQFF; DNA: TGTGCCAGTACCCGGGACAGGAGTTCCTACAATGAGCAGTTCTTC
size: .; D: .; length: 14; V: TRBV5-6; J: TRBJ1-2; CDR3: CASSLYSGGGGYTF; DNA: TGTGCCAGCAGCTTGTATTCTGGGGGGGGTGGCTACACCTTC
size: few; D: .; length: 14; V: TRBV11-2; J: TRBJ1-2; CDR3: CASSLDASGNGYTF; DNA: TGTGCCAGCAGCTTAGACGCGTCGGGGAATGGCTACACCTTC
size: once; D: TRBD1; length: 14; V: TRBV30; J: TRBJ1-4; CDR3: CAWSRGQGWEKLFF; DNA: TGTGCCTGGAGTCGAGGACAGGGTTGGGAAAAACTGTTTTTT
size: few; D: TRBD2; length: 19; V: TRBV7-9; J: TRBJ2-3; CDR3: CSSSFPPIRLAGDTDTQYF; DNA: TGTTCCAGCAGCTTCCCCCCCATCCGACTAGCGGGGGACACAGATACGCAGTATTTT
size: few; D: .; length: 16; V: TRBV27; J: TRBJ1-2; CDR3: CASSPRQDFWDYGYTF; DNA: TGTGCCAGCAGTCCCCGACAGGACTTTTGGGACTATGGCTACACCTTC
size: .; D: .; length: 14; V: TRBV5-4; J: TRBJ1-6; CDR3: CASSRTAYNSPLHF; DNA: TGTGCCAGCAGCCGGACAGCCTATAATTCACCCCTCCACTTT
size: few; D: .; length: 16; V: TRBV6-4; J: TRBJ2-2; CDR3: CASSPHGGSNTGELFF; DNA: TGTGCCAGCAGTCCCCATGGCGGATCGAACACCGGGGAGCTGTTTTTT
size: .; D: TRBD2; length: 16; V: TRBV6-5; J: TRBJ2-5; CDR3: CASSYSSTSGGETQYF; DNA: TGTGCCAGCAGTTACTCGAGTACTAGCGGGGGGGAGACCCAGTACTTC
size: once; D: .; length: 13; V: TRBV2; J: TRBJ2-5; CDR3: CASSEARVETQYF; DNA: TGTGCCAGCAGTGAAGCCAGGGTAGAGACCCAGTACTTC
size: .; D: .; length: 15; V: TRBV5-1; J: TRBJ1-1; CDR3: CASSLEGGRATEAFF; DNA: TGCGCCAGCAGCTTGGAGGGGGGGCGGGCCACTGAAGCTTTCTTT
size: .; D: TRBD1; length: 13; V: TRBV7-9; J: TRBJ2-5; CDR3: CASSSSGGETQYF; DNA: TGTGCCAGCAGCTCATCAGGGGGAGAGACCCAGTACTTC
size: .; D: TRBD2; length: 16; V: TRBV9; J: TRBJ2-5; CDR3: CASSGLAGGPQETQYF; DNA: TGTGCCAGCAGCGGACTAGCGGGGGGTCCACAAGAGACCCAGTACTTC
size: .; D: TRBD1; length: 14; V: TRBV7-9; J: TRBJ1-2; CDR3: CATQRQGANYGYTF; DNA: TGTGCCACACAACGACAGGGGGCGAACTATGGCTACACCTTC
size: .; D: .; length: 14; V: TRBV7-2; J: TRBJ2-2; CDR3: CASSFRTRTGELFF; DNA: TGTGCCAGCAGCTTTCGGACACGTACCGGGGAGCTGTTTTTT
size: few; D: TRBD1; length: 19; V: TRBV7-6; J: TRBJ1-3; CDR3: CASSSDYRDRGISGNTIYF; DNA: TGTGCCAGCAGCTCGGATTACCGGGACAGGGGGATCTCTGGAAACACCATATATTTT
size: .; D: TRBD2; length: 17; V: TRBV12-5; J: TRBJ2-3; CDR3: CASGTREGSPRQDTQYF; DNA: TGTGCTAGTGGTACCCGGGAGGGCAGCCCGAGACAAGATACGCAGTATTTT